The 11 T cell receptor beta chains presented below share a single source sample, sequenced in a study of response to subunit inactivated influenza vaccine. TCRdb recomputed calls from the RT-PCR reads with MiXCR, one row per CDR3 protein. The sample carries more than 550,000 distinct CDR3 sequences, 12% recorded once. Sample: PBMCs from blood, taken on the day of vaccination. All receptors come from a man aged 50 to 59 who received an inactivated influenza vaccine.

This clonotype came up many times. J is TRBJ2-3 and V is TRBV9; maybe TRBD2 (6 bases). Germline lookup yields CDR1 SGDLS and CDR2 YYNGEE. The CDR3 totals 15 residues. V was clipped by 1 base and J by 1 base, with 10 bases between them. In DNA, the CDR3 is TGTGCCAGCAGCGTAAGCGGAGGGGGCACAGATACGCAGTATTTT. Translating gives CASSVSGGGTDTQYF.

The rearrangement links TRBV20-1 to TRBJ2-1, with 7 bases that match TRBD2. V lost 6 bases, J lost 6 bases, and 8 bases stayed unmatched. The CDR3 contains 13 residues. Germline assignment: CDR1 DFQATT and CDR2 SNEGSKA (reference sequence). CDR3 in amino acids: CSAGEPGGNEQFF. In DNA, the CDR3 is TGCAGTGCAGGGGAGCCGGGAGGCAATGAGCAGTTCTTC.

This clonotype was counted ten times or more. The chain is built from TRBV5-1 and TRBJ1-4, with D perhaps matching TRBD1 (6 bases). CDR3 length equals 19 residues. Germline lookup yields CDR1 SGHRS and CDR2 YFSETQ. The germline V and J ends were trimmed by 4 bases and 4 bases, with 26 bases remaining between them. CDR3 amino acids: CASSTLQGFVFRGNEKLFF. CDR3 DNA sequence: TGCGCCAGCAGCACACTACAGGGTTTCGTATTTAGGGGTAATGAAAAACTGTTTTTT.

There are many counts of this clonotype. The CDR3 reads CASTAMPTQYF. The CDR3 DNA sequence: TGTGCCAGCACCGCCATGCCCACGCAGTATTTT. The chain recombines TRBV2 with TRBJ2-3; D gene ambiguous. Trimming removed 7 bases from V and 9 bases from J, with 11 bases in between. Germline V gives CDR1 SNHLY, CDR2 FYNNEI. The length of the CDR3 is 11 residues. The variable domain in full, with the rest retrieved from reference TRBV2 and TRBJ2-3, is EPEVTQTPSHQVTQMGQEVILRCVPISNHLYFYWYRQILGQKVEFLVSFYNNEISEKSEIFDDQFSVERPDGSNFTLKIRSTKLEDSAMYFCASTAMPTQYFGPGTRLTVL.

The chain is built from TRBV20-1 and TRBJ2-1; possibly TRBD1 or TRBD2 for D (5 bases each). Between the trimmed V and J ends, which lost 5 bases and 10 bases, there was a span of 21 bases. The V gene's germline CDR1 is DFQATT and CDR2 SNEGSKA (reference sequence). This CDR3 spans 14 amino acids. The CDR3 spells CSAVRDAPKEEQFF. As DNA, the CDR3 is TGCAGTGCTGTCCGGGACGCACCCAAGGAGGAGCAGTTCTTC.

This clonotype was seen only a few times. The chain is built from TRBV19 and TRBJ1-5, with D possibly being TRBD1 (5 bases). Germline V gives CDR1 LNHDA, CDR2 SQIVND (reference sequence). The germline V and J ends were trimmed by 6 bases and 4 bases, with 13 bases remaining between them. The CDR3 is 14 residues long. In DNA form, the CDR3 reads TGTGCCAGTAGCAGAGCAGGGTGGAATCAGCCCCAGCATTTT. Amino acids: CASSRAGWNQPQHF.

The chain couples TRBV29-1 to TRBJ2-1, with TRBD2 as a possible D gene (6 bases). The ends were cut back, 1 base at V and 3 bases at J, with 13 bases in the middle. The CDR3 covers 15 residues. Germline V CDR1 and CDR2: SQVTM, ANQGSEA. CDR3 amino acids: CSVEGGDSIYNEQFF. CDR3 nucleotides: TGCAGCGTTGAAGGGGGGGACTCAATCTACAATGAGCAGTTCTTC.

This clonotype was found many times. This sequence joins TRBV7-6 and TRBJ2-1; D is undetermined. Germline CDR1 is SGHVS and CDR2 is FNYEAQ. With 5 bases removed from V and 7 bases from J, the gap between germline ends came to 9 bases. The CDR3 contains 12 residues. The CDR3 reads CASSLTWNEQFF. DNA of the CDR3: TGTGCCAGCAGCCTGACATGGAATGAGCAGTTCTTC.

This clonotype was recorded a few times. The chain carries TRBV28 and TRBJ2-1; D remains unclear. Germline lookup yields CDR1 MDHEN and CDR2 SYDVKM. The CDR3 covers 10 residues. V lost 3 bases, J lost 9 bases, and 3 bases lay in between. The CDR3 bases are TGTGCCAGCAGTTTCATTGAGCAGTTCTTC. This encodes CASSFIEQFF.

This clonotype has just a few counts. This chain joins TRBV10-3 and TRBJ2-7; TRBD1 agrees at 10 bases. The CDR3 consists of 17 residues. Per the germline V gene, CDR1 is ENHRY and CDR2 is SYGVKD. V lost 6 bases to trimming and J lost 0 bases; unmatched junction nucleotides: 11. CDR3 in DNA: TGTGCCATCAGGGGACAGGGGTCTTCGATCTCCTCCTACGAGCAGTACTTC. Its translation: CAIRGQGSSISSYEQYF.

There are a few counts of this clonotype. The chain's CDR3 is CASSRDTMTTYEQYF. The DNA of the CDR3 is TGTGCCAGCAGCCGGGACACCATGACTACCTACGAGCAGTACTTC. This chain joins TRBV7-9 and TRBJ2-7; tentative D call: TRBD1 (6 bases). Trimming left V 5 bases short and J 2 bases short, with 16 bases between. The CDR3 spans 15 residues. The germline V gene encodes CDR1 SEHNR and CDR2 FQNEAQ (reference sequence).